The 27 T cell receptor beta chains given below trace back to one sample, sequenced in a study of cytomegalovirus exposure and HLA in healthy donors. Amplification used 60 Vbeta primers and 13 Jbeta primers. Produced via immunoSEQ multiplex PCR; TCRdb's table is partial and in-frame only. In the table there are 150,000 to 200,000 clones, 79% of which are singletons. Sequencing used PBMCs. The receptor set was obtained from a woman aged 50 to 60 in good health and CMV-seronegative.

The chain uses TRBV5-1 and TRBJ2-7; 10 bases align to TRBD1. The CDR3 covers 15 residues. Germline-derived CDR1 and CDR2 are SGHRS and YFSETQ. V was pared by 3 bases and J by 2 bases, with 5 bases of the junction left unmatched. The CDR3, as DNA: TGCGCCAGCAGCTGGGGGGGGACAGGGGCCTACGAGCAGTACTTC. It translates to CASSWGGTGAYEQYF.

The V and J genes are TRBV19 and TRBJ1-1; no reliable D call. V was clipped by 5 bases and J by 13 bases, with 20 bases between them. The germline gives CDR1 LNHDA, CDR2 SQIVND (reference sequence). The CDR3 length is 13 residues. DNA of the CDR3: TGTGCCAGTAGTCGGGGAGAAGACTTCCCCTTTTTCTTT. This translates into CASSRGEDFPFFF.

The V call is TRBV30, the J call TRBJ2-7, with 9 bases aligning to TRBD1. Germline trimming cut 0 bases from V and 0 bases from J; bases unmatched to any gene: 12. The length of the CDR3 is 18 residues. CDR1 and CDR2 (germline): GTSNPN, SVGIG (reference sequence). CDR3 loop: CAWSVPHYRGLDSYEQYF. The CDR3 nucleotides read TGTGCCTGGAGTGTACCCCACTACAGGGGGCTCGACTCCTACGAGCAGTACTTC.

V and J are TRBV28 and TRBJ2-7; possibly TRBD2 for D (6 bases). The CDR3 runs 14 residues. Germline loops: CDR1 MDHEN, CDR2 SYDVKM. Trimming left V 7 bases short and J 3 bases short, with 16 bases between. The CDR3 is CASTTAGLHYEQYF. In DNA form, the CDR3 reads TGTGCCAGCACCACCGCAGGACTACACTACGAGCAGTACTTC.

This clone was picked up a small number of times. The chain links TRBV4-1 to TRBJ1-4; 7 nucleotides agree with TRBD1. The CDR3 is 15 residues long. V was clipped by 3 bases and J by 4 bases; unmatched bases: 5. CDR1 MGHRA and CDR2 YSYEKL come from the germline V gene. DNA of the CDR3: TGCGCCAGCAGCCAGTCCGGGACAGTTAATGAAAAACTGTTTTTT. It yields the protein CASSQSGTVNEKLFF.

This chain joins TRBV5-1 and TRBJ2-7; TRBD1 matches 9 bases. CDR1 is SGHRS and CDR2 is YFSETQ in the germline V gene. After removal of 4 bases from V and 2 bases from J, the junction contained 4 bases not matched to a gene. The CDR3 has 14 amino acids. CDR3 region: CASSAGTGTYEQYF. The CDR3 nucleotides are TGCGCCAGCAGCGCCGGGACAGGGACCTACGAGCAGTACTTC.

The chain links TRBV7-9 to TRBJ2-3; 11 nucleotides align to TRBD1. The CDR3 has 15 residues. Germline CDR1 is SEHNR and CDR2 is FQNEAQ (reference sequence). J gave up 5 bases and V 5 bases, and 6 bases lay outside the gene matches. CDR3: CASSPGTGGIDTQYF. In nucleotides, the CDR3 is TGTGCCAGCAGCCCTGGGACAGGGGGAATAGATACGCAGTATTTT.

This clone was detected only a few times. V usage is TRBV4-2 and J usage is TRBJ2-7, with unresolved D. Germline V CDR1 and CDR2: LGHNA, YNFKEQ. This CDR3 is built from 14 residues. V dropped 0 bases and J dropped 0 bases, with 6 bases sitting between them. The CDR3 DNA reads TGTGCCAGCAGCCAAGAACGCAGCTCCTACGAGCAGTACTTC. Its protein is CASSQERSSYEQYF.

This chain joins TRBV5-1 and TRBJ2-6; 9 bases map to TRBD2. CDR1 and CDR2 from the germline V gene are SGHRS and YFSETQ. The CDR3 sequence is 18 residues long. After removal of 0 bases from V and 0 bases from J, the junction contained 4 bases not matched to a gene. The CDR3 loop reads CASSLGFSGSSGANVLTF. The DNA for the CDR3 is TGCGCCAGCAGCTTGGGGTTTAGCGGGAGCTCTGGGGCCAACGTCCTGACTTTC.

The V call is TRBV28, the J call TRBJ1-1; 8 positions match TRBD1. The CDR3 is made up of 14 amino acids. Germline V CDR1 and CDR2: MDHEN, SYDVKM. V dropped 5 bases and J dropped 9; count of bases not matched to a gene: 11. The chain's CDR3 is CASSPSRTGMKAFF. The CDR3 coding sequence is TGTGCCAGCAGTCCTTCTCGGACAGGGATGAAAGCTTTCTTT.

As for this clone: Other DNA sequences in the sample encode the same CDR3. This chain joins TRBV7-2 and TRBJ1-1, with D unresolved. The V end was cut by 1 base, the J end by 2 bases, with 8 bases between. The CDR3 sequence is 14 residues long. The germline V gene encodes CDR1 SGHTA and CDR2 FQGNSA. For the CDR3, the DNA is TGTGCCAGCAGCTTAGGGCGGGGAAACACTGAAGCTTTCTTT. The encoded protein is CASSLGRGNTEAFF.

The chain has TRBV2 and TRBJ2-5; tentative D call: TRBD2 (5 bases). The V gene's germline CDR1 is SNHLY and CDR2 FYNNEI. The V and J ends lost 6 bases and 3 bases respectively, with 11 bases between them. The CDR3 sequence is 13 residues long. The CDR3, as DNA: TGTGCCAGCAGAGCGGACGGGAAAGAGACCCAGTACTTC. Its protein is CASRADGKETQYF.

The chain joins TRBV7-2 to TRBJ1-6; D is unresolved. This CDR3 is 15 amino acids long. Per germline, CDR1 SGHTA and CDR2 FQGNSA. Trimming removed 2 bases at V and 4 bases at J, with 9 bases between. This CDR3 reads CASSLTGVYNSPLHF. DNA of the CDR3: TGTGCCAGCAGCTTAACCGGTGTGTATAATTCACCCCTCCACTTT.

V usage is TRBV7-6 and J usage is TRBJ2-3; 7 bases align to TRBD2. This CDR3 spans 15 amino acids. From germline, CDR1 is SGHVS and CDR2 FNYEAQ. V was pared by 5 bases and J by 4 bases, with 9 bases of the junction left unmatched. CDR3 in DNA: TGTGCCAGCAGCACCCCAGCGGGGAAAGCAGATACGCAGTATTTT. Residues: CASSTPAGKADTQYF.

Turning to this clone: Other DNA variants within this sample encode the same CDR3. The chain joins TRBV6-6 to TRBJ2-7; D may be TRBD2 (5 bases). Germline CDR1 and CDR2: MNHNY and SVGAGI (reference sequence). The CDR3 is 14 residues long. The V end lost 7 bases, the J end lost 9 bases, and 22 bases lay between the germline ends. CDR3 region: CASTADLLVRGQYF. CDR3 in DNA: TGTGCCAGCACCGCCGACCTACTAGTACGAGGGCAGTACTTC.

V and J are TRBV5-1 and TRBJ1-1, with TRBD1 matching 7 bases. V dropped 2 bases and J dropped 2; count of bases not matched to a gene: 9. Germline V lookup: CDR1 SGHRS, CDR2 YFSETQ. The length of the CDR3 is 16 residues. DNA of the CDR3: TGCGCCAGCAGCTTTAGGCCCCAGGGGGATAACACTGAAGCTTTCTTT. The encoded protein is CASSFRPQGDNTEAFF. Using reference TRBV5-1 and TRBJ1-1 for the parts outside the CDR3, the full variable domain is KAGVTQTPRYLIKTRGQQVTLSCSPISGHRSVSWYQQTPGQGLQFLFEYFSETQRNKGNFPGRFSGRQFSNSRSEMNVSTLELGDSALYLCASSFRPQGDNTEAFFGQGTRLTVV.

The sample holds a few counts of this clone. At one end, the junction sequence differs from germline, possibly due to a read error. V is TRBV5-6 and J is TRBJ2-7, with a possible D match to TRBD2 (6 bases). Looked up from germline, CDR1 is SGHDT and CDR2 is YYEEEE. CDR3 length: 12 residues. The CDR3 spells CASSRMTGLTSF. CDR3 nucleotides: TGTGCCAGCAGCCGTATGACGGGACTCACCAGCTTC.

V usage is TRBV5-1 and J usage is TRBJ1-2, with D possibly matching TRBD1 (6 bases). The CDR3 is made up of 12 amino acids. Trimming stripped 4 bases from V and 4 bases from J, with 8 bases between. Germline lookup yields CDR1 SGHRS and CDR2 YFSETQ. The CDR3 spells CASSEDSYGYTF. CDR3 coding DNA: TGCGCCAGCAGCGAGGACAGCTATGGCTACACCTTC.

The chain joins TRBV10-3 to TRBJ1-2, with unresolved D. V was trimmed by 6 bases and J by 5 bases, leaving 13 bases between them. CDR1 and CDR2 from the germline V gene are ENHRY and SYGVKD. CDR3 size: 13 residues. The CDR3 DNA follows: TGTGCCATCAGCGGACGGGATGGGTATGGCTACACCTTC. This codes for CAISGRDGYGYTF.

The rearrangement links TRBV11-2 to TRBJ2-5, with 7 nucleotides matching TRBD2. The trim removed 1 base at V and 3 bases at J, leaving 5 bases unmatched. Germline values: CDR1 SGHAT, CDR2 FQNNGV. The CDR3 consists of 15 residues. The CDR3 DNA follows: TGTGCCAGCAGCTTAGTGGGGGGGATTAAAGAGACCCAGTACTTC. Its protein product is CASSLVGGIKETQYF. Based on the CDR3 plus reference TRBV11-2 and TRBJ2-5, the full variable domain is EAGVAQSPRYKIIEKRQSVAFWCNPISGHATLYWYQQILGQGPKLLIQFQNNGVVDDSQLPKDRFSAERLKGVDSTLKIQPAKLEDSAVYLCASSLVGGIKETQYFGPGTRLLVL.

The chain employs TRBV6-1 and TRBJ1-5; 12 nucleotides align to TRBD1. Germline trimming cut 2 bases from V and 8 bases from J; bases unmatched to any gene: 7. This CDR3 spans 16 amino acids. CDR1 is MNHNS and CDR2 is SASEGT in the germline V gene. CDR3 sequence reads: CASSELGQGAGEPQHF. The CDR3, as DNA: TGTGCCAGCAGTGAACTGGGACAGGGGGCAGGCGAGCCCCAGCATTTT.

The CDR3: CASGRGGGAYEQYF. The CDR3 DNA reads TGTGCCAGCGGACGGGGAGGGGGAGCCTACGAGCAGTACTTC. The chain is built from TRBV28 and TRBJ2-7; a weak D match, TRBD2 (7 bases). Per germline, CDR1 MDHEN and CDR2 SYDVKM. CDR3 length: 14 amino acids. V was shortened by 8 bases and J by 2 bases, with 16 bases between the two germline ends. The whole variable domain, remainder taken from reference TRBV28 and TRBJ2-7, is DVKVTQSSRYLVKRTGEKVFLECVQDMDHENMFWYRQDPGLGLRLIYFSYDVKMKEKGDIPEGYSVSREKKERFSLILESASTNQTSMYLCASGRGGGAYEQYFGPGTRLTVT.

The CDR3 is CASSQESARGDSYEQYF. Here the CDR3 DNA reads TGTGCCAGCAGCCAAGAGAGTGCCAGGGGGGACTCCTACGAGCAGTACTTC. The rearrangement links TRBV4-2 to TRBJ2-5; a weak D match, TRBD1 (7 bases). The J call could be wrong; TRBJ2-7 is a better fit for the DNA end. This CDR3 has 17 residues. Germline CDR1 and CDR2: LGHNA and YNFKEQ.

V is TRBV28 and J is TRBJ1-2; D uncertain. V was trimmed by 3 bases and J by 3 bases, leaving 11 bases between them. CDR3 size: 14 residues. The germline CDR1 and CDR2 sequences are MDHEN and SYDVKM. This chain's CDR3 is CASSFQAAYYGYTF. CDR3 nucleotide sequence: TGTGCCAGCAGTTTTCAGGCAGCTTACTATGGCTACACCTTC.

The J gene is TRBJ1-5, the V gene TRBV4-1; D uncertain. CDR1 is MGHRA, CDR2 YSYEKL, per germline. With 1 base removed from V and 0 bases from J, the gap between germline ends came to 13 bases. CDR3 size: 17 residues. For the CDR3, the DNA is TGCGCCAGCAGCCAAGTAGATATGGGCTTTAGCAATCAGCCCCAGCATTTT. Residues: CASSQVDMGFSNQPQHF.

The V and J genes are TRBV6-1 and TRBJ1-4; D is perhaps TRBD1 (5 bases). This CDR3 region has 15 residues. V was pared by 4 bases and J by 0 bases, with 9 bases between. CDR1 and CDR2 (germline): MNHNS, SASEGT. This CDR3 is CASSGQSATNEKLFF. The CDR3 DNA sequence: TGTGCCAGCAGTGGACAGTCTGCAACTAATGAAAAACTGTTTTTT.

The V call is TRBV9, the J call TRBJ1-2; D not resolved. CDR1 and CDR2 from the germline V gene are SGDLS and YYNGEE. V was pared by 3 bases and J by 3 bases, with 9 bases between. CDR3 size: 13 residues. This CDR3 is CASSGGWDYGYTF. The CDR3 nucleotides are TGTGCCAGCAGCGGAGGATGGGACTATGGCTACACCTTC.